This TCR beta chain was identified in a study of sequential checkpoint blockade in melanoma. Study overall: Arm A got nivolumab then ipilimumab; arm B the reverse, 1:1. Both treatment sequences were followed by maintenance nivolumab.

This clone has only one observation. Noted treatment: randomized to nivolumab then ipilimumab (arm A) or the reverse (arm B). DNA-damaging chemotherapy had not been given to any patient beforehand. PBMC sorting kept live CD3+CD8+ cells without CD19 or CD56. Profiled with immunoSEQ multiplex PCR; TCRdb holds only in-frame clones, not every one. Found here are 35,000 to 50,000 clones, 75% to 90% of them singletons; the top ten hold approximately 12%. The CDR3 contains 14 residues. The V segment lost 4 bases and the J segment 0 bases; nucleotides outside the gene matches: 1. CDR1 MNHEY and CDR2 SVGAGI come from the germline V gene.

This chain connects TRBV6-5 to TRBJ2-5; TRBD1 agrees at 8 bases. The sequence was collected from a human donor with melanoma. The sequencing used CD8+ T cells sorted from blood (inferred from file names), collected from a patient given nivolumab and ipilimumab in sequence. DNA of the CDR3: TGTGCCAGCAGTTCGGACAGGGACCAAGAGACCCAGTACTTC. Encoded protein: CASSSDRDQETQYF.